This is a list of T cell receptor beta chains from one sample in a study of STAT5B mutations in CD4+ large granular lymphocyte leukemia. The method was immunoSEQ multiplex PCR; TCRdb's version includes in-frame clones alone and lacks a portion of them. The sample has 30,000 to 40,000 clones, roughly three quarters seen once. The sequenced sample consisted of CD4+ T cells from blood buffy coats. These receptors all stem from a human donor in good health. CDR3s leave out the opening cysteine and the closing phenylalanine or tryptophan.

TRBJ2-2 14 TRBV7-2 ASSPFEVLNTGELF
TRBJ2-6 14 TRBV19 ASDGAHRNGANVLT
TRBJ1-5 12 TRBV9 ASSGGTTGATQH
TRBJ2-7 9 TRBV20-1 SAGGGYEQY
TRBJ1-5 15 TRBV18 ASSPSIRTNSNQPQH
TRBJ2-6 15 TRBV18 ASSPRGSSSGANVLT
TRBJ2-2 13 TRBV6-5 ASKMGIINTGELF
TRBJ2-7 11 TRBV5-5 ASSLSTPTKQY
TRBJ1-2 12 TRBV6-1 ASSPRQETYGYT
TRBJ2-1 9 TRBV20-1 SARKQAEQF
TRBJ2-7 11 TRBV2 ASTPNDIYEQY
TRBJ2-2 10 TRBV29-1 SAIDQPGELF
TRBJ2-7 12 TRBV2 ASTQGLTSYEQY
TRBJ2-5 12 TRBV7-9 ASSRGTVQETQY
TRBJ1-6 13 TRBV13 ASSFRARGNSPLH
TRBJ1-6 11 TRBV19 ASMTGGNSPLH
TRBJ2-7 14 TRBV6-6 ASSPVGQGSSYEQY
TRBJ2-7 12 TRBV19 ASSSTGGPYEQY
TRBJ2-6 13 TRBV16 ASSDGLSGANVLT
TRBJ1-5 12 TRBV2 ASGESQGHQPQH
TRBJ2-7 14 TRBV5-4 ASSLANSGGVYEQY
TRBJ2-7 11 TRBV19 ASSIDFPGGQY
TRBJ2-3 12 TRBV11-2 ASRQGINTDTQY
TRBJ1-2 10 TRBV7-2 ASTRTGYGYT
TRBJ1-5 11 TRBV5-8 ASGSRGRQPQH
TRBJ1-4 14 TRBV28 ASISQGMTTNEKLF
TRBJ1-2 13 TRBV11-2 ASSLEPGKHYGYT
TRBJ1-2 12 TRBV19 ASSNRDKNYGYT
TRBJ2-7 11 TRBV30 AWSEDRGYEQY
TRBJ2-1 13 TRBV11-3 ASSLGGGGYNEQF
TRBJ1-1 11 TRBV11-2 ASSKLVGTEAF
TRBJ2-7 14 TRBV18 ASSPRRISLTYEQY
TRBJ1-1 14 TRBV5-5 ASSLDTGPVGTEAF